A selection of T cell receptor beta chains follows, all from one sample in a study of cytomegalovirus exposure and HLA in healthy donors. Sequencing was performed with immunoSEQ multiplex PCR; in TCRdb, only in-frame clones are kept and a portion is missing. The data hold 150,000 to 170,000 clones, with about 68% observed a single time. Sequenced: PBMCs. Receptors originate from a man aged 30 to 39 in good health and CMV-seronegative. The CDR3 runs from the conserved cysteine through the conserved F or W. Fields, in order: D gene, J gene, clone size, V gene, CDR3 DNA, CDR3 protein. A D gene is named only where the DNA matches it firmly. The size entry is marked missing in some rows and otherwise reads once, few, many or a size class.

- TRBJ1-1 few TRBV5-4 TGTGCCAGCAGCTTGGAACAGAACACTGAAGCTTTCTTT CASSLEQNTEAFF
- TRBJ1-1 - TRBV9 TGTGCCAGCAGCGTTGGGACTGCCGAACAGACTGAAGCTTTCTTT CASSVGTAEQTEAFF
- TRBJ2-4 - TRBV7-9 TGTGCCAGCAGCCCGCCCTCCCCAAGGGGAAACATTCAGTACTTC CASSPPSPRGNIQYF
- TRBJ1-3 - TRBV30 TGTGCCTATGACATTCTCTCTGGAAACACCATATATTTT CAYDILSGNTIYF
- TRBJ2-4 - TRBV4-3 TGCGCCAGCAGCCCCACAGGAGACGCCAAAAACATTCAGTACTTC CASSPTGDAKNIQYF
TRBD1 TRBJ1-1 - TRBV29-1 TGCAGCGCCATGGGGGACAGGGGTGAAGCTTTCTTT CSAMGDRGEAFF
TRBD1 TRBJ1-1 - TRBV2 TGTGCCATCACCCTCAGGGGGACTGAAGCTTTCTTT CAITLRGTEAFF
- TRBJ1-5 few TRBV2 TGTGCCAGCAGATCTGGGGACACTGATCATCAGCCCCAGCATTTT CASRSGDTDHQPQHF
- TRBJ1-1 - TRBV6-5 TGTGCCAGCAGTTTCCCGGGGGACCCTGAAGCTTTCTTT CASSFPGDPEAFF
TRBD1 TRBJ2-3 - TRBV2 TGTGCCAGCGGGGGACAGCTACAAGTCGGGGATACGCAGTATTTT CASGGQLQVGDTQYF
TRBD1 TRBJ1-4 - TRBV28 TGTGCCAGCAGTTTAGTTGGACAGGGAGATGAAAAACTGTTTTTT CASSLVGQGDEKLFF
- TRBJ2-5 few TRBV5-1 TGCGCCAGCAGCTTTACCAGAGACAGCCAAGAGACCCAGTACTTC CASSFTRDSQETQYF